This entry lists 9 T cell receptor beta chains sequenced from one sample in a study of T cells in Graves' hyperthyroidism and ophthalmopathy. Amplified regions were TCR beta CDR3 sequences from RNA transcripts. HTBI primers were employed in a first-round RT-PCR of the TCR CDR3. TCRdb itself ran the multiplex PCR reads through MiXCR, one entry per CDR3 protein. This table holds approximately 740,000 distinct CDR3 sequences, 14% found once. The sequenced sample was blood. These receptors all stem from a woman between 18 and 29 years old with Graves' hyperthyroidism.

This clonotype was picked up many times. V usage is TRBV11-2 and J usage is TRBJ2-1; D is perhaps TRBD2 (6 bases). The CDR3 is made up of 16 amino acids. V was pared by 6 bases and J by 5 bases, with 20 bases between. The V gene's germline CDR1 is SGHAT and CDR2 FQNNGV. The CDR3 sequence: CASRALYSGGDNEQFF. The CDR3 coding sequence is TGTGCCAGCAGGGCACTTTATAGCGGAGGGGACAATGAGCAGTTCTTC.

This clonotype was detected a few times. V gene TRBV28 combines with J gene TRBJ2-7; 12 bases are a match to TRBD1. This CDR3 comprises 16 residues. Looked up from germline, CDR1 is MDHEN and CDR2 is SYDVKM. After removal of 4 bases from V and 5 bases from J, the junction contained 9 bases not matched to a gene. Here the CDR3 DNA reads TGTGCCAGCAGTTCCCCCGGGACAGGGGGCTTCCACGAGCAGTACTTC. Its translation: CASSSPGTGGFHEQYF.

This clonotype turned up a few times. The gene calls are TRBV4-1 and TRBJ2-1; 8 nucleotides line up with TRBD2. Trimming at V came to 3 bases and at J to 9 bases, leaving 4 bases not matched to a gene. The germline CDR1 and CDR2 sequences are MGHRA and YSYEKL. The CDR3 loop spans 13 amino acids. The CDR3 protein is CASSQLTSGEQFF. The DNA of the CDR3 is TGCGCCAGCAGCCAGCTCACTAGCGGTGAGCAGTTCTTC.

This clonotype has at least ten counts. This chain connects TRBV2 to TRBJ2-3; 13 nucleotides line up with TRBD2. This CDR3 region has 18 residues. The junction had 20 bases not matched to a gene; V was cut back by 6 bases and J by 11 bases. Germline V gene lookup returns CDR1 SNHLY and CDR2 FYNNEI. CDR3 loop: CASSPTPGLAGDSGEQYF. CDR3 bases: TGTGCCAGCAGCCCAACACCAGGACTAGCGGGAGACTCCGGGGAGCAGTATTTT.

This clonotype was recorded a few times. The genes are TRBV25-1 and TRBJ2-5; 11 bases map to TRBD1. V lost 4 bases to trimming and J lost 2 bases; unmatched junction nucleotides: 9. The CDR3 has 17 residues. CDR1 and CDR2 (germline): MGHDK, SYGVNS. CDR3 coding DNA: TGTGCCAGCAGTGTTTACGCGGGACAGGGGGTTCAAGAGACCCAGTACTTC. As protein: CASSVYAGQGVQETQYF.

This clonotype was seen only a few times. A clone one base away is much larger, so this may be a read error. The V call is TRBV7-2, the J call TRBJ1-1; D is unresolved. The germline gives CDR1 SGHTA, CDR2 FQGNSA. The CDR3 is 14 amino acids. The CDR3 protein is CASSLGLVYTGAFF. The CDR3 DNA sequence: TGTGCCAGCAGCTTAGGCTTGGTATACACTGGAGCTTTCTTT.

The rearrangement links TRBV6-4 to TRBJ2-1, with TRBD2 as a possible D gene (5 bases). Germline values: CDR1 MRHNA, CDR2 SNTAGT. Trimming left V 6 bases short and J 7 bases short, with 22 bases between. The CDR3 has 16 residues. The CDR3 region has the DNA TGTGCCAGCAGCACGGGATTAACTTGGCAAAGGAATGAGCAGTTCTTC. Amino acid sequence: CASSTGLTWQRNEQFF.

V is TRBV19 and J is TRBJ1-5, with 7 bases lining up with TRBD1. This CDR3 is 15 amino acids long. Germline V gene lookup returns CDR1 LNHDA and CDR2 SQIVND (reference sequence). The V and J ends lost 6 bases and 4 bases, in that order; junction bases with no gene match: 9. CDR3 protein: CASRSWETGNQPQHF. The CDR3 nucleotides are TGTGCCAGTAGGTCCTGGGAGACAGGGAATCAGCCCCAGCATTTT.

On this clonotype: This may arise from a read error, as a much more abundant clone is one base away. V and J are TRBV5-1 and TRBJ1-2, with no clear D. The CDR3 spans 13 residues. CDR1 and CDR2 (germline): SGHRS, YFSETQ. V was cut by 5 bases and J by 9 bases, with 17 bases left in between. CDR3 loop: CASRPRIGYSYTF. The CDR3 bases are TGCGCCAGCAGACCCCGGATAGGGTATAGCTACACCTTC.